The 14 T cell receptor beta chains listed next were all sequenced from one sample in a study of siplizumab effects on memory and regulatory T cells. Produced via immunoSEQ multiplex PCR; TCRdb's table is partial and in-frame only. The sample lists about 56,000 clones, around 97% occurring once. The material sequenced was naive CD8+ T cells sorted from blood. The source of these receptors is a human donor in good health.

The chain joins TRBV29-1 to TRBJ2-7, with 8 bases matching TRBD1. V lost 0 bases and J lost 0; bases outside the gene matches: 16. The CDR3 sequence is 19 residues long. The germline CDR1 and CDR2 sequences are SQVTM and ANQGSEA. The CDR3 DNA sequence: TGCAGCGTTGAAGATCTTTCCAGCGTCGGGGACAGGAGCTCCTACGAGCAGTACTTC. Its protein is CSVEDLSSVGDRSSYEQYF.

V usage is TRBV11-1 and J usage is TRBJ2-7; no firm D call. V lost 5 bases to trimming and J lost 2 bases, with 10 bases between them. CDR1 and CDR2 (germline): SGHAT, FQDESV (reference sequence). The CDR3 extends over 13 amino acids. CDR3 DNA sequence: TGTGCCAGCAGCCCCGGACCGCCCTACGAGCAGTACTTC. This encodes CASSPGPPYEQYF. Using reference TRBV11-1 and TRBJ2-7 for the parts outside the CDR3, the full variable domain is EAEVAQSPRYKITEKSQAVAFWCDPISGHATLYWYRQILGQGPELLVQFQDESVVDDSQLPKDRFSAERLKGVDSTLKIQPAELGDSAMYLCASSPGPPYEQYFGPGTRLTVT.

The chain carries TRBV29-1 and TRBJ1-2; D is possibly TRBD1 (5 bases). Germline CDR1 reads SQVTM; CDR2 reads ANQGSEA. V shed 6 bases and J shed 2 bases, with 10 bases lying between them. The CDR3 has 12 residues. CDR3 sequence: CSVPDNNYGYTF. DNA of the CDR3: TGCAGCGTGCCGGACAACAACTATGGCTACACCTTC.

This chain joins TRBV28 and TRBJ2-5; TRBD2 matches at 11 bases. Germline V gives CDR1 MDHEN, CDR2 SYDVKM. The CDR3 runs to 16 residues. V shed 5 bases, J shed 1 base, and the junction held 6 bases outside the gene matches. CDR3 DNA sequence: TGTGCCAGCAGTGTCCCTAGCGGGAGGCCCCAAGAGACCCAGTACTTC. Translating gives CASSVPSGRPQETQYF.

The chain couples TRBV13 to TRBJ2-5; 8 nucleotides line up with TRBD1. The germline gives CDR1 PRHDT, CDR2 FYEKMQ (reference sequence). V gave up 3 bases and J gave up 4 bases; unmatched junction bases: 10. This CDR3 is 16 amino acids long. The CDR3 protein is CASSFNSQGVGETQYF. DNA for the CDR3: TGTGCCAGCAGCTTTAATTCACAGGGGGTGGGAGAGACCCAGTACTTC.

V usage is TRBV6-5 and J usage is TRBJ2-2, with D hard to call. V was shortened by 2 bases and J by 6 bases, with 7 bases between the two germline ends. The germline V gene encodes CDR1 MNHEY and CDR2 SVGAGI. CDR3 length: 13 residues. The CDR3: CASSYGGPGELFF. The CDR3 DNA follows: TGTGCCAGCAGTTACGGTGGACCCGGGGAGCTGTTTTTT.

This chain joins TRBV6-1 and TRBJ2-2; D perhaps matches TRBD1 (5 bases). The CDR3 extends over 15 amino acids. Germline V CDR1 and CDR2: MNHNS, SASEGT. V lost 1 base, J lost 5 bases, and 11 bases lay in between. CDR3 nucleotide sequence: TGTGCCAGCAGTGAAGTTAGGGGTGGTACCGGGGAGCTGTTTTTT. It encodes CASSEVRGGTGELFF.

The chain links TRBV7-2 to TRBJ1-4; no clear D gene. The CDR3 consists of 14 residues. The V gene's germline CDR1 is SGHTA and CDR2 FQGNSA. V gave up 3 bases and J gave up 7 bases, with 12 bases separating them. The CDR3 sequence: CASSLVIGGEKLFF. CDR3 nucleotide sequence: TGTGCCAGCAGCTTGGTCATCGGAGGTGAAAAACTGTTTTTT.

The chain joins TRBV7-6 to TRBJ2-1; D uncertain. This CDR3 has 12 residues. The germline gives CDR1 SGHVS, CDR2 FNYEAQ. V lost 5 bases and J 7 bases, leaving 9 bases between the germline ends. The CDR3 DNA is TGTGCCAGCAGCCTGGTTTCAAATGAGCAGTTCTTC. Amino acid sequence: CASSLVSNEQFF.

Concerning this clone: The same CDR3 also results from other DNA sequences found in this sample. This chain joins TRBV28 and TRBJ2-7; TRBD1 matches 7 bases. The germline gives CDR1 MDHEN, CDR2 SYDVKM. The CDR3 contains 16 residues. Trimming at V came to 6 bases and at J to 2 bases, leaving 13 bases not matched to a gene. The CDR3 protein is CASSPLAETGTYEQYF. The CDR3 region has the DNA TGTGCCAGCAGCCCACTGGCCGAGACAGGGACCTACGAGCAGTACTTC.

The rearrangement joins TRBV11-3 to TRBJ2-1, with TRBD2 matching 9 bases. Trimming removed 5 bases from V and 6 bases from J; junction bases left unmatched: 8. Germline assignment: CDR1 SGHNT and CDR2 YENEEA. This CDR3 is 15 amino acids long. In DNA form, the CDR3 reads TGTGCCAGCAGCGGATCCGGGACTAGCTTCAATGAGCAGTTCTTC. It encodes CASSGSGTSFNEQFF.

V and J are TRBV2 and TRBJ2-7; maybe TRBD2 (6 bases). V lost 0 bases and J lost 4, with 13 bases in between. The CDR3 has 15 amino acids. In germline, CDR1 is SNHLY, CDR2 FYNNEI. CDR3 coding DNA: TGTGCCAGCAGTGAAGCGGCGGGAAGCTTATACGAGCAGTACTTC. Its translation is CASSEAAGSLYEQYF.

V gene TRBV6-5 combines with J gene TRBJ2-3; 7 bases map to TRBD2. Germline V gene sequence: CDR1 MNHEY, CDR2 SVGAGI. The CDR3 has 12 amino acids. Unmatched junction bases numbered 1, after V lost 6 bases and J lost 4 bases. In nucleotides, the CDR3 is TGTGCCAGCAGGGGAGGGCCAGATACGCAGTATTTT. Its protein is CASRGGPDTQYF.

The chain carries TRBV7-9 and TRBJ1-3; the match to TRBD1 covers 8 bases. Germline loops: CDR1 SEHNR, CDR2 FQNEAQ (reference sequence). J gave up 4 bases and V 4 bases, and 9 bases lay outside the gene matches. The CDR3 contains 16 residues. The CDR3 protein is CASSSADRVGGNTIYF. The CDR3 region has the DNA TGTGCCAGCAGCTCAGCGGACAGGGTCGGCGGAAACACCATATATTTT. Full variable domain (missing parts from reference TRBV7-9 and TRBJ1-3): DTGVSQNPRHKITKRGQNVTFRCDPISEHNRLYWYRQTLGQGPEFLTYFQNEAQLEKSRLLSDRFSAERPKGSFSTLEIQRTEQGDSAMYLCASSSADRVGGNTIYFGEGSWLTVV.